These 7 T cell receptor beta chains came from one sample sequenced in a study of cytomegalovirus exposure and HLA in healthy donors. PCR used 60 Vbeta primers and 13 Jbeta primers. Profiled with immunoSEQ multiplex PCR; TCRdb holds only in-frame clones, not every one. The repertoire holds some 120,000 clones, with approximately 68% as singletons. The sequencing sample was made of PBMCs. Every receptor here comes from a man aged 30 to 45 in good health and CMV-seropositive.

V usage is TRBV7-2 and J usage is TRBJ2-3; perhaps TRBD2 as D (5 bases). The CDR3 has 14 amino acids. Germline loops: CDR1 SGHTA, CDR2 FQGNSA. Trimming stripped 8 bases from V and 0 bases from J, with 12 bases between. The DNA for the CDR3 is TGTGCCAGCCGAGGGAGACTTAGCACAGATACGCAGTATTTT. This translates into CASRGRLSTDTQYF.

The chain is built from TRBV9 and TRBJ1-2, with no clear D. Trimming took 4 bases from V and 5 from J, leaving 12 bases between them. CDR1 is SGDLS, CDR2 YYNGEE, per germline. The CDR3 spans 13 residues. In DNA form, the CDR3 reads TGTGCCAGCAGCCCAAGAGACTGGTATGGCTACACCTTC. Translating it yields CASSPRDWYGYTF.

This rearrangement joins TRBV19 to TRBJ1-1; tentative D call: TRBD1 (6 bases). The CDR3 runs 12 residues. The germline V gene has CDR1 LNHDA and CDR2 SQIVND (reference sequence). The V gene lost 10 bases and the J gene lost 0 bases, with 9 bases spanning the gap. The DNA for the CDR3 is TGTGCCACCAGGGACATGAACACTGAAGCTTTCTTT. This gives the protein CATRDMNTEAFF.

Turning to this clone: At one of its ends the junction is not consistent with the germline gene, which may arise from a read error. The V and J genes are TRBV7-9 and TRBJ2-3; 10 bases map to TRBD1. This CDR3 spans 14 amino acids. The V gene's germline CDR1 is SEHNR and CDR2 FQNEAQ (reference sequence). The DNA of the CDR3 is TGTGCCAGCAGCTTAGACCCCCGGGACAGGGGCTATGTTTTT. Encoded protein: CASSLDPRDRGYVF.

The gene calls are TRBV5-1 and TRBJ2-1, with D tentatively TRBD2 (5 bases). The ends were cut back, 0 bases at V and 7 bases at J, with 11 bases in the middle. The CDR3 sequence is 14 residues long. Germline V gene lookup returns CDR1 SGHRS and CDR2 YFSETQ. CDR3 region: CASSLGDYRNEQFF. CDR3 in DNA: TGCGCCAGCAGCTTGGGTGACTATCGAAATGAGCAGTTCTTC.

This clone was recorded a few times. This chain joins TRBV6-1 and TRBJ2-7, with 10 bases matching TRBD1. The CDR3 runs to 16 residues. V was pared by 0 bases and J by 1 base, with 3 bases of the junction left unmatched. Germline CDR1 and CDR2: MNHNS and SASEGT. CDR3 amino acids: CASSEAMGQGSYEQYF. The CDR3 nucleotides are TGTGCCAGCAGTGAAGCGATGGGACAGGGGTCCTACGAGCAGTACTTC.

This clone turned up a few times. This chain uses TRBV18 with TRBJ2-7; 12 bases match TRBD2. The CDR3 spans 15 residues. From germline, CDR1 is KGHSH and CDR2 LQKENI. J lost 3 bases, V lost 5 bases, and 5 bases had no gene match. CDR3 sequence: CASSVRLAGVYEQYF. CDR3 DNA sequence: TGTGCCAGCTCAGTCAGACTAGCGGGAGTCTACGAGCAGTACTTC.